This T cell receptor beta chain appears in the sequencing data of a study of T cells expressing NK-cell markers. Overall study: Among eight sequenced donors, seven carried HCMV seropositivity while one was seronegative. Regarding the study as a whole: In four donors, these clonotypes also led the CD3+CD56-NKG2C+ fraction.

The CDR3 runs to 12 residues. Germline V gene lookup returns CDR1 DFQATT and CDR2 SNEGSKA (reference sequence). TCRdb reprocessed the 5' RACE reads, keeping one entry per CDR3 protein, no DNA. The table lists more than 400,000 distinct CDR3 sequences. Concerning this clonotype: Its specificity is unknown.

The receptor was isolated from a woman aged 18 to 75 in good health. Sequencing was done on a sample of blood T cells: a sorted CD56 or NKG2C T cell subset, CD4+ or CD8+ T cells, or bulk PBMC T cells (not recorded which). The J gene is TRBJ2-4, the V gene TRBV20-1. The CDR3 sequence: CSASGAKNIQYF.